Listed below are T cell receptor beta chains from one sample, sequenced in a study of blood T cell repertoires in COVID-19. Some clones are missing from TCRdb's copy, which holds only in-frame ones; the method was immunoSEQ multiplex PCR. Among approximately 80,000 clones listed, about 87% were seen once. Sample: peripheral blood. The receptors stem from a human donor in a cohort sampled during active COVID-19. CDR3s include the opening cysteine and the closing phenylalanine or tryptophan. The D gene is left open where the match is weak. The listing skips clone size in some rows; elsewhere it reads once, few, many or a size class.

d_call | clone_size | j_call | v_call | cdr3_aa | cdr3_nt
TRBD1 | NA | TRBJ2-7 | TRBV25-1 | CASGQGGEQYF | TGTGCCAGCGGACAGGGAGGCGAGCAGTACTTC
TRBD1 | NA | TRBJ1-1 | TRBV10-2 | CAIRQGSNTEAFF | TGCGCCATACGACAGGGATCAAACACTGAAGCTTTCTTT
TRBD2 | NA | TRBJ2-2 | TRBV28 | CASSPPGGAGELFF | TGTGCCAGCAGTCCGCCGGGGGGAGCCGGGGAGCTGTTTTTT
NA | NA | TRBJ2-7 | TRBV10-3 | CAISGTPVYEQYF | TGTGCCATCAGTGGTACACCCGTCTACGAGCAGTACTTC
NA | NA | TRBJ2-3 | TRBV25-1 | CASSERRLGSDTQYF | TGTGCCAGCAGTGAGCGAAGGCTAGGATCAGATACGCAGTATTTT
TRBD1 | NA | TRBJ1-6 | TRBV30 | CAWSTTGVSPLHF | TGTGCCTGGAGTACTACAGGGGTCTCACCCCTCCACTTT
NA | NA | TRBJ1-5 | TRBV9 | CASSPNRGPSGERCSNQPQHF | TGTGCCAGCAGCCCCAACCGTGGGCCGAGCGGGGAACGATGTAGCAATCAGCCCCAGCATTTT
NA | NA | TRBJ2-3 | TRBV19 | CASTSTLGTDTQYF | TGTGCCAGTACCTCGACACTTGGCACAGATACGCAGTATTTT
NA | once | TRBJ2-3 | TRBV27 | CASSAPVRPGPTDTQYF | TGTGCCAGCAGTGCTCCGGTTCGCCCAGGGCCCACAGATACGCAGTATTTT
NA | NA | TRBJ2-1 | TRBV15 | CATSSPVYNEQFF | TGTGCCACCAGCAGCCCCGTCTACAATGAGCAGTTCTTC
TRBD1 | NA | TRBJ2-1 | TRBV7-8 | CASSLGDPGTGGPGSSYNEQFF | TGTGCCAGCAGCTTAGGAGACCCCGGGACAGGGGGGCCAGGAAGCTCCTACAATGAGCAGTTCTTC
NA | once | TRBJ2-6 | TRBV19 | CASWPGSGANVLTF | TGTGCCAGTTGGCCGGGCTCTGGGGCCAACGTCCTGACTTTC
TRBD1 | NA | TRBJ2-7 | TRBV4-2 | CASSLGTGHYEQYF | TGTGCCAGCAGCCTCGGGACAGGGCATTACGAGCAGTACTTC
NA | NA | TRBJ2-3 | TRBV5-1 | CASSLTQKNTDTQYF | TGCGCCAGCAGCTTGACACAGAAAAACACAGATACGCAGTATTTT
TRBD2 | NA | TRBJ2-7 | TRBV27 | CASSPSGRAILYEQYF | TGTGCCAGCAGTCCTAGCGGGAGGGCCATTCTCTACGAGCAGTACTTC
NA | NA | TRBJ2-5 | TRBV7-9 | CASSLLETRWETQYF | TGTGCCAGCAGCTTACTAGAGACCCGGTGGGAGACCCAGTACTTC
TRBD1 | once | TRBJ2-2 | TRBV15 | CATSILINRGGELFF | TGTGCCACCAGCATTTTAATCAACAGGGGTGGGGAGCTGTTTTTT
TRBD1 | NA | TRBJ1-2 | TRBV20-1 | CSASGDSSNYGYTF | TGCAGTGCTAGTGGGGACAGCAGCAACTATGGCTACACCTTC
TRBD1 | NA | TRBJ2-5 | TRBV7-9 | CASSHGQGASWSQYF | TGTGCCAGCAGCCACGGACAGGGGGCATCGTGGTCCCAGTACTTC
TRBD1 | NA | TRBJ1-1 | TRBV13 | CASSLQGATEAFF | TGTGCCAGCAGCCTACAGGGGGCAACTGAAGCTTTCTTT
NA | once | TRBJ2-6 | TRBV19 | CASKPTRGANVLTF | TGTGCCAGTAAGCCCACCAGGGGGGCCAACGTCCTGACTTTC
TRBD1 | NA | TRBJ2-7 | TRBV4-1 | CASSQYRGSYEQYF | TGCGCCAGCAGCCAGTACAGGGGATCCTACGAGCAGTACTTC
NA | NA | TRBJ2-7 | TRBV5-1 | CASSLAPGQFYEQYF | TGCGCCAGCAGCTTGGCCCCAGGACAGTTCTACGAGCAGTACTTC
TRBD1 | NA | TRBJ2-1 | TRBV28 | CASSSPGTGAVNEQFF | TGTGCCAGCAGTTCTCCCGGGACAGGGGCCGTCAATGAGCAGTTCTTC
TRBD2 | NA | TRBJ2-1 | TRBV18 | CASSPQQREGRGEQFF | TGTGCCAGCTCACCGCAACAGCGGGAGGGCCGAGGTGAGCAGTTCTTC
NA | NA | TRBJ1-1 | TRBV18 | CASSPQEEMNTEAFF | TGTGCCAGCTCACCCCAAGAAGAGATGAACACTGAAGCTTTCTTT
NA | NA | TRBJ2-7 | TRBV5-5 | CASSLGQGASSGNPYEQYF | TGTGCCAGCAGCTTGGGACAGGGGGCGTCTAGCGGGAATCCCTACGAGCAGTACTTC
NA | NA | TRBJ1-1 | TRBV28 | CASSFHGNLRTEAFF | TGTGCCAGCAGTTTTCACGGGAATCTAAGAACTGAAGCTTTCTTT
TRBD1 | NA | TRBJ1-2 | TRBV5-6 | CASSLSRTGGLGFYGYTF | TGTGCCAGCAGCTTGTCCCGGACAGGGGGGTTGGGTTTCTATGGCTACACCTTC
NA | NA | TRBJ1-4 | TRBV19 | CASSGSATGQSEKLFF | TGTGCCAGTAGTGGGTCGGCGACAGGCCAGAGTGAAAAACTGTTTTTT
TRBD2 | NA | TRBJ2-5 | TRBV2 | CASSGRTRPEETQYF | TGTGCCAGCAGTGGGAGGACTAGACCAGAAGAGACCCAGTACTTC
TRBD1 | NA | TRBJ1-1 | TRBV2 | CASRTGFTEAFF | TGTGCCAGCAGGACAGGGTTCACTGAAGCTTTCTTT
TRBD1 | NA | TRBJ1-1 | TRBV19 | CASSWDRVVTEAFF | TGTGCCAGTTCGTGGGACAGGGTAGTCACTGAAGCTTTCTTT
NA | once | TRBJ1-3 | TRBV30 | CAWSVFGGSGNTIYF | TGTGCCTGGAGTGTCTTCGGCGGTTCTGGAAACACCATATATTTT
TRBD2 | NA | TRBJ2-3 | TRBV5-6 | CASSRTSVADTQYF | TGTGCCAGCAGCCGGACTAGCGTAGCAGATACGCAGTATTTT
TRBD1 | NA | TRBJ2-3 | TRBV2 | CASSASTGRSTDTQYF | TGTGCCAGCAGTGCCTCGACAGGGCGTAGCACAGATACGCAGTATTTT
NA | NA | TRBJ1-5 | TRBV13 | CASSLGLGWRQPQHF | TGTGCCAGCAGCCTAGGCCTTGGGTGGAGGCAGCCCCAGCATTTT
TRBD2 | NA | TRBJ2-4 | TRBV13 | CASSLAGRNIQYF | TGTGCCAGCAGCCTAGCGGGTCGGAACATTCAGTACTTC
NA | NA | TRBJ2-2 | TRBV5-1 | CASSLGGVNTGELFF | TGCGCCAGCAGCTTGGGCGGGGTGAACACCGGGGAGCTGTTTTTT
NA | NA | TRBJ2-3 | TRBV9 | CASSVTGTDTQYF | TGTGCCAGCAGCGTAACAGGCACAGATACGCAGTATTTT
TRBD1 | NA | TRBJ1-1 | TRBV3-1/TRBV3-2 | CASSQEQGTEAFF | TGTGCCAGCAGCCAGGAACAGGGGACTGAAGCTTTCTTT
NA | NA | TRBJ2-3 | TRBV11-2 | CASSRTVYPTDTQYF | TGTGCCAGCAGCCGCACCGTCTACCCCACAGATACGCAGTATTTT
TRBD1 | NA | TRBJ2-7 | TRBV10-3 | CAISDGTGVYEQYF | TGTGCCATCAGTGATGGGACAGGGGTCTACGAGCAGTACTTC
TRBD2 | NA | TRBJ2-7 | TRBV5-4 | CASSLGLAGTYEQYF | TGTGCCAGCAGCCTGGGACTAGCGGGTACCTACGAGCAGTACTTC
NA | NA | TRBJ2-1 | TRBV12-3/TRBV12-4 | CASSRDSYNEQFF | TGTGCCAGCAGTCGGGACTCATACAATGAGCAGTTCTTC
NA | NA | TRBJ1-3 | TRBV3-1/TRBV3-2 | CASSRTQVSGNTIYF | TGTGCCAGCAGCCGAACCCAGGTCTCTGGAAACACCATATATTTT
NA | few | TRBJ1-2 | TRBV10-2 | CASSGLGKAGNYGYTF | TGCGCCAGCAGTGGCCTCGGGAAGGCGGGGAACTATGGCTACACCTTC
NA | NA | TRBJ2-7 | TRBV2 | CASSGEDYEQYF | TGTGCCAGCAGTGGAGAAGACTACGAGCAGTACTTC
NA | NA | TRBJ1-4 | TRBV5-6 | CASSQGLREKLFF | TGTGCCAGCAGCCAGGGACTTAGGGAAAAACTGTTTTTT
TRBD2 | once | TRBJ2-1 | TRBV4-1 | CASSPTSGGNNEQFF | TGCGCCAGCAGCCCGACTAGCGGGGGGAACAATGAGCAGTTCTTC